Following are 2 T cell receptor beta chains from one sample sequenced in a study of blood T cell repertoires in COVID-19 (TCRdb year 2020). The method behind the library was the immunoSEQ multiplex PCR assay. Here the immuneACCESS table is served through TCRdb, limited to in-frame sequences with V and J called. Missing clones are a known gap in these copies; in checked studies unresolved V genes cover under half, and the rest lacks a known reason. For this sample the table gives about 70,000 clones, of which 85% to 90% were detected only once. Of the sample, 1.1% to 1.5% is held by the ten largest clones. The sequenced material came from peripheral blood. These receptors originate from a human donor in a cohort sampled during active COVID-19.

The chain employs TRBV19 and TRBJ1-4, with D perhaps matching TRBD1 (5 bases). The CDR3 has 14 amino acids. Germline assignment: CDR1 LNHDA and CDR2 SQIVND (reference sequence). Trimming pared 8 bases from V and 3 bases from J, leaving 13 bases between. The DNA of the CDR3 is TGTGCCAGTGCCCCCCAGGGATCTAATGAAAAACTGTTTTTT. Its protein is CASAPQGSNEKLFF.

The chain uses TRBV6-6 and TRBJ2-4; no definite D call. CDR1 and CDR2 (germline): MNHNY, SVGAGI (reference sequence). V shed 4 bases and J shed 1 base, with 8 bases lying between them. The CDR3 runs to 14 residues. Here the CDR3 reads CASSLVEAKNIQYF. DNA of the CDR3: TGTGCCAGCAGTTTAGTGGAGGCCAAAAACATTCAGTACTTC.